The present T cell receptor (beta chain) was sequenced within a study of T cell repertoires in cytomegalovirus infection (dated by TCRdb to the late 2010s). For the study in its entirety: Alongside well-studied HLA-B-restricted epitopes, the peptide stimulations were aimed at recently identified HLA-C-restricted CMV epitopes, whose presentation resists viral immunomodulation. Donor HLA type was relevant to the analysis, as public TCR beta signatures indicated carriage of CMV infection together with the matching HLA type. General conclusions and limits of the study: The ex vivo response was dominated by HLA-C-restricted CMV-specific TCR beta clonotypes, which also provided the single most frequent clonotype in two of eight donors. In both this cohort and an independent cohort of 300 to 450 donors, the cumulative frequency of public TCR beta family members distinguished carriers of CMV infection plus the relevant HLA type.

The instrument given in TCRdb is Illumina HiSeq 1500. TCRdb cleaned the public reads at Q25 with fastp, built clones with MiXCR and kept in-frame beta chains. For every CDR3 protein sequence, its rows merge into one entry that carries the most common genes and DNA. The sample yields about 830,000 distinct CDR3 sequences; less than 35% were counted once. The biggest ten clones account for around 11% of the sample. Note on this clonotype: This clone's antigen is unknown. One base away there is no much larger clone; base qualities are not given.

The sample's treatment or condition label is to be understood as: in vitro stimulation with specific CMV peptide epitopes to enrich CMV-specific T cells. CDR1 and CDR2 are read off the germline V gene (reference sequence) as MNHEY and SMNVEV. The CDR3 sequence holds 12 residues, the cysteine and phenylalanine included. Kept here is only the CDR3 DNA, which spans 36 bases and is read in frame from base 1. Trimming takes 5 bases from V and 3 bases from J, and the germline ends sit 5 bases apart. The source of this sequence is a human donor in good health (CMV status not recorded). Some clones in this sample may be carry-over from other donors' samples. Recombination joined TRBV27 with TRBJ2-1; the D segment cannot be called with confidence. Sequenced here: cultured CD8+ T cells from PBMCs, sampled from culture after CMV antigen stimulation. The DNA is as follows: TGTGCCAGCAGTCTGCACTACAATGAGCAGTTCTTC. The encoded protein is CASSLHYNEQFF.